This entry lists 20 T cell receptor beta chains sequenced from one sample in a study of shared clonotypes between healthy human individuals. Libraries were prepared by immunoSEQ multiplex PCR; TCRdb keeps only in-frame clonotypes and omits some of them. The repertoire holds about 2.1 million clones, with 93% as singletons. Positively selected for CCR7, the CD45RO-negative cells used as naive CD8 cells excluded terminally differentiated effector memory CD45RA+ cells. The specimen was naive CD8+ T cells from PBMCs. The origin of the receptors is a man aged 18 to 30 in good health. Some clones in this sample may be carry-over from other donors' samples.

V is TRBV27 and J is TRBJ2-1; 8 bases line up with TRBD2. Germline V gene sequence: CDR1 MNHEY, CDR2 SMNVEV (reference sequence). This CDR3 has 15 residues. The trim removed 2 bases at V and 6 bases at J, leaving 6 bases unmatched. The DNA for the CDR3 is TGTGCCAGCAGTTTAGGACTAGCAGGTAGCAATGAGCAGTTCTTC. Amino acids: CASSLGLAGSNEQFF.

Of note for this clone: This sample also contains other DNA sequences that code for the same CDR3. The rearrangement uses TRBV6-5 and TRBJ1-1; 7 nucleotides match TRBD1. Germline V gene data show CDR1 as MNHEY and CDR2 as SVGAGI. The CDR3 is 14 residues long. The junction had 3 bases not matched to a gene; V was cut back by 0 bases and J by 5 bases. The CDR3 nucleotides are TGTGCCAGCAGTTACTCCCAGGGGGGAACTGAAGCTTTCTTT. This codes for CASSYSQGGTEAFF.

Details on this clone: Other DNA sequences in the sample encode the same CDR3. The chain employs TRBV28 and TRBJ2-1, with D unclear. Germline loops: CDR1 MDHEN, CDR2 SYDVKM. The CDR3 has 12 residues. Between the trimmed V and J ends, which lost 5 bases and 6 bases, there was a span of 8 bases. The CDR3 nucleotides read TGTGCCAGCAGTCTACGGCTCAATGAGCAGTTCTTC. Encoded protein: CASSLRLNEQFF. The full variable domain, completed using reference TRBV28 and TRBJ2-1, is DVKVTQSSRYLVKRTGEKVFLECVQDMDHENMFWYRQDPGLGLRLIYFSYDVKMKEKGDIPEGYSVSREKKERFSLILESASTNQTSMYLCASSLRLNEQFFGPGTRLTVL.

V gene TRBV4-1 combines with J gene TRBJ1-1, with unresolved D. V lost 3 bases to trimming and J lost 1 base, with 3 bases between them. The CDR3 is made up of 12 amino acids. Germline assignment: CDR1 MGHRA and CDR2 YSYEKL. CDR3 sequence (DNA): TGCGCCAGCAGCCAGACGAACACTGAAGCTTTCTTT. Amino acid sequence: CASSQTNTEAFF.

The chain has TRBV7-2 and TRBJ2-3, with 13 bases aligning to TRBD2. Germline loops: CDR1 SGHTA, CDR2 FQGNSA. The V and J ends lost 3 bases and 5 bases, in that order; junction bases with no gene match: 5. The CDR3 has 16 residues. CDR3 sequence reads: CASSFPLAGGGDTQYF. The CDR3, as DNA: TGTGCCAGCAGCTTCCCACTAGCGGGGGGGGGAGATACGCAGTATTTT.

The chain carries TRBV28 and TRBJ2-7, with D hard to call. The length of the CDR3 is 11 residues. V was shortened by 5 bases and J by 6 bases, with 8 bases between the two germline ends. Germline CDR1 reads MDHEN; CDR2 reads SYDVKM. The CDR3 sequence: CASSPMVEQYF. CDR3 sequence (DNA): TGTGCCAGCAGTCCCATGGTCGAGCAGTACTTC.

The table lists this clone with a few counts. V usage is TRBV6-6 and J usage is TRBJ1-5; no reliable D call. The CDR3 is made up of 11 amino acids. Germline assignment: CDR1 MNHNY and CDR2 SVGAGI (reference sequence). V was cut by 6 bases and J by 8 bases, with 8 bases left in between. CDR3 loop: CASRGLEPQHF. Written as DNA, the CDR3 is TGTGCCAGCAGAGGGCTGGAGCCCCAGCATTTT.

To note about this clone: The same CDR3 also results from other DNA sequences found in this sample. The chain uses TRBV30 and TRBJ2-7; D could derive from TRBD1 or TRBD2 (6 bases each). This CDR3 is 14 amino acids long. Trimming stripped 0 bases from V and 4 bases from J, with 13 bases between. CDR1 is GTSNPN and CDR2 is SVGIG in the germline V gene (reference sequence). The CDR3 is CAWSVPGGGYEQYF. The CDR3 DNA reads TGTGCCTGGAGTGTACCAGGAGGGGGGTACGAGCAGTACTTC. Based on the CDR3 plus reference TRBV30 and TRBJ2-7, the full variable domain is SQTIHQWPATLVQPVGSPLSLECTVEGTSNPNLYWYRQAAGRGLQLLFYSVGIGQISSEVPQNLSASRPQDRQFILSSKKLLLSDSGFYLCAWSVPGGGYEQYFGPGTRLTVT.

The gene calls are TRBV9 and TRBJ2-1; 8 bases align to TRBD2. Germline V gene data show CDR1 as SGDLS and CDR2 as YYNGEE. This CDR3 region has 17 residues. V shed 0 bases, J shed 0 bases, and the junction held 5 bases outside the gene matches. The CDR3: CASSVGLATRSYNEQFF. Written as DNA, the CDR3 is TGTGCCAGCAGCGTAGGACTAGCGACCCGCTCCTACAATGAGCAGTTCTTC.

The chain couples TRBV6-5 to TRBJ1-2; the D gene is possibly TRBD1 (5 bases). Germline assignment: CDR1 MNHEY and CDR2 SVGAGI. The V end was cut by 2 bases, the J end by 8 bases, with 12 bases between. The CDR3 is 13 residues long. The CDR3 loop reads CASSYLEGQGYTF. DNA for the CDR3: TGTGCCAGCAGTTACCTAGAGGGGCAGGGCTACACCTTC.

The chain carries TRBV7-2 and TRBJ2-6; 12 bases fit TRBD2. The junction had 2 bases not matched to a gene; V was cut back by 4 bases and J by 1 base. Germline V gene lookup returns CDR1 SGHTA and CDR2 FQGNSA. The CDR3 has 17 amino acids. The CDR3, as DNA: TGTGCCAGCAGCTCCGGACTAGCGGGATCTGGGGCCAACGTCCTGACTTTC. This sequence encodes CASSSGLAGSGANVLTF.

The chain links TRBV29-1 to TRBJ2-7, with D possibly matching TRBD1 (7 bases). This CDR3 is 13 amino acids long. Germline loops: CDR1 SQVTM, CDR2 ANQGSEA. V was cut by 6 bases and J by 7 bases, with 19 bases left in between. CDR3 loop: CSVGDREVWEQYF. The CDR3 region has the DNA TGCAGCGTGGGAGACAGGGAGGTGTGGGAGCAGTACTTC.

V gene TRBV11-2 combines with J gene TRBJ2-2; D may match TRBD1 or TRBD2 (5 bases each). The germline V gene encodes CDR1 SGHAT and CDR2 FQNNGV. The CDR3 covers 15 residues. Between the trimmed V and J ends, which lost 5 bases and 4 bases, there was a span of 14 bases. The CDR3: CASSPRDPITGELFF. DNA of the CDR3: TGTGCCAGCAGCCCAAGGGACCCTATCACCGGGGAGCTGTTTTTT.

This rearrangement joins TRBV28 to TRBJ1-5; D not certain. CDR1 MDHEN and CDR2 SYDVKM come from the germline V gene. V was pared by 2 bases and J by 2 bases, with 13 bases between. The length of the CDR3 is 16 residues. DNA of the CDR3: TGTGCCAGCAGTTTAGCCCAAGTCATGGGCAATCAGCCCCAGCATTTT. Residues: CASSLAQVMGNQPQHF. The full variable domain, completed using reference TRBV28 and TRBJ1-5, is DVKVTQSSRYLVKRTGEKVFLECVQDMDHENMFWYRQDPGLGLRLIYFSYDVKMKEKGDIPEGYSVSREKKERFSLILESASTNQTSMYLCASSLAQVMGNQPQHFGDGTRLSIL.

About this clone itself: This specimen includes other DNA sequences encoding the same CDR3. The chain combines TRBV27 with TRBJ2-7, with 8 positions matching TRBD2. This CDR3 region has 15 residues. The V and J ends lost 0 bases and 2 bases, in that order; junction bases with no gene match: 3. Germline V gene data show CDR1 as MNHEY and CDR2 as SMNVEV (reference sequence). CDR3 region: CASSLSAGGAYEQYF. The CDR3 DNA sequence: TGTGCCAGCAGTTTATCGGCGGGAGGAGCCTACGAGCAGTACTTC.

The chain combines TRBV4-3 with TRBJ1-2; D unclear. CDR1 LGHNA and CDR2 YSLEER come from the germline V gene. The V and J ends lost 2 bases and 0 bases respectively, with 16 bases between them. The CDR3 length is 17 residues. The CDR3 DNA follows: TGCGCCAGCAGCCAATCCCGTGGCCCCGACCCTAACTATGGCTACACCTTC. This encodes CASSQSRGPDPNYGYTF.

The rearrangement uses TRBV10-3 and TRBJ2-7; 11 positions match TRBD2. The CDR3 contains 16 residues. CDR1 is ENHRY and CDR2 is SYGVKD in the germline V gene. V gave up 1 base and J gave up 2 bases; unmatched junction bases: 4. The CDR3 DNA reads TGTGCCATCAGTGAGTTCGGGACTAGCGGCGCCTACGAGCAGTACTTC. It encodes CAISEFGTSGAYEQYF.

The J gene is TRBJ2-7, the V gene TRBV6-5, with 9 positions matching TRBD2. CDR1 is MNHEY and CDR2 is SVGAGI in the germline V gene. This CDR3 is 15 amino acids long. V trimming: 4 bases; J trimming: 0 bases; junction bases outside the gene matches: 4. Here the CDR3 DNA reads TGTGCCAGCAGTTCCCAGCGGGAGGCCTCCTACGAGCAGTACTTC. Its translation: CASSSQREASYEQYF.

The CDR3 protein is CASSGGLADSPYEQYF. CDR3 sequence (DNA): TGTGCCAGCAGCGGGGGGCTGGCGGACTCCCCCTACGAGCAGTACTTC. The chain carries TRBV9 and TRBJ2-7, with D possibly matching TRBD1 (6 bases). This CDR3 is 16 amino acids long. Trimming took off 3 bases at V and 2 bases at J, with 18 bases between the two ends. Per germline, CDR1 SGDLS and CDR2 YYNGEE.

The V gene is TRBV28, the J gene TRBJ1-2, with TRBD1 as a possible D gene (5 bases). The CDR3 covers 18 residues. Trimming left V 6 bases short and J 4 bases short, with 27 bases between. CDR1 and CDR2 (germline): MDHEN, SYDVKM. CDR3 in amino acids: CASSPAAGPMGIIYGYTF. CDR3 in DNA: TGTGCCAGCAGCCCCGCTGCGGGACCAATGGGCATAATCTATGGCTACACCTTC.